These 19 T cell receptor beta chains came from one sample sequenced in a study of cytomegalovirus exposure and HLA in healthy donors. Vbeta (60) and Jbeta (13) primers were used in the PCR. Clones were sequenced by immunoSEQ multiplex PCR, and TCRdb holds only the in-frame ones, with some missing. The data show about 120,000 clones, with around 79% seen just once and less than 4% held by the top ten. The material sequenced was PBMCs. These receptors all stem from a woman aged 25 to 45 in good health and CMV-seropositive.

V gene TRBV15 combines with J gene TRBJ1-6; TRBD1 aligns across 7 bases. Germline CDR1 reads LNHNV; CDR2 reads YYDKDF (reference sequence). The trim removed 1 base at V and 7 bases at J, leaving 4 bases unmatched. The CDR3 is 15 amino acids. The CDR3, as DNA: TGTGCCACCAGCAGAGGGGGGACAGCAAATTCACCCCTCCACTTT. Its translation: CATSRGGTANSPLHF.

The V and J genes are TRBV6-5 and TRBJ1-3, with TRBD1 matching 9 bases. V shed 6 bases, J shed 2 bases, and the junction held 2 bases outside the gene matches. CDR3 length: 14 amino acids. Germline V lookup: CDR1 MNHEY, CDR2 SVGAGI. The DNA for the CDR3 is TGTGCCAGCAGCCGGACAGGGGCTGGAAACACCATATATTTT. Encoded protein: CASSRTGAGNTIYF.

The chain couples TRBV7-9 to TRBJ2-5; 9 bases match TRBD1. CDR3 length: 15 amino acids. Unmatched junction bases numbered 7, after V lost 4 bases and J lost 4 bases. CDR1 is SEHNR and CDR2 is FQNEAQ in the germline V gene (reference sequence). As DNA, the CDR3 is TGTGCCAGCAGCTCCCCGGACAGGGGTGCAGAGACCCAGTACTTC. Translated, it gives CASSSPDRGAETQYF.

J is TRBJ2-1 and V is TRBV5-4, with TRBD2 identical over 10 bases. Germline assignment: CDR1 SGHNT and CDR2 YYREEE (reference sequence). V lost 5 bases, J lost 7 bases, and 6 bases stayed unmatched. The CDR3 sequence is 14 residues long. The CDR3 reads CASSSGRRGNEQFF. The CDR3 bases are TGTGCCAGCAGTAGCGGGAGGCGAGGGAATGAGCAGTTCTTC.

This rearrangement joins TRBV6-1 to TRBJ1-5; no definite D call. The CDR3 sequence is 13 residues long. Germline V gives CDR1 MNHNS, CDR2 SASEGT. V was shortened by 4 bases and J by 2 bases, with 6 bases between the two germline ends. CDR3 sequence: CASSARGNQPQHF. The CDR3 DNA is TGTGCCAGCAGTGCTCGGGGCAATCAGCCCCAGCATTTT.

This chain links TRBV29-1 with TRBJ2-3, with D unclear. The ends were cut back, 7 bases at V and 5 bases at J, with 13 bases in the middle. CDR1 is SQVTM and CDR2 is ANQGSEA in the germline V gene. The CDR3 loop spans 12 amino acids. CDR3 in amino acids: CSDKKREDTQYF. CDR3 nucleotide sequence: TGCAGCGATAAGAAGCGAGAAGATACGCAGTATTTT.

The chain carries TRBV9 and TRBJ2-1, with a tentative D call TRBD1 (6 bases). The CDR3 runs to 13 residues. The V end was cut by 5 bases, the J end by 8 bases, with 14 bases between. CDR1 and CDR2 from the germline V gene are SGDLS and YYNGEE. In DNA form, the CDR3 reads TGTGCCAGCAGGTCCCCCCACAGGGATGAGCAGTTCTTC. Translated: CASRSPHRDEQFF.

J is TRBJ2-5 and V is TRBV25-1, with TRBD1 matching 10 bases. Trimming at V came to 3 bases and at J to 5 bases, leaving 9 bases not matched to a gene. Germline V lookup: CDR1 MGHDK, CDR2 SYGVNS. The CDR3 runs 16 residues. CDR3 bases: TGTGCCAGCAGTGAGCCCGGGGGGGACAGGGGTGAGACCCAGTACTTC. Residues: CASSEPGGDRGETQYF.

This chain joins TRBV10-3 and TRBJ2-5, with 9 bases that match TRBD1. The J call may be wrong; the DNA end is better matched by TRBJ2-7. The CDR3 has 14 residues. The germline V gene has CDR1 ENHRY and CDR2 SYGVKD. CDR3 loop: CAISEADRGHEQYF. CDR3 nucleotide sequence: TGTGCCATCAGTGAAGCGGACAGGGGACACGAGCAGTACTTC.

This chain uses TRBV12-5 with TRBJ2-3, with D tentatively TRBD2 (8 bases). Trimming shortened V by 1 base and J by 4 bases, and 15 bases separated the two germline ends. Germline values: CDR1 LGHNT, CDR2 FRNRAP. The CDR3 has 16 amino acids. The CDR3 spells CASGLAGGQGADTQYF. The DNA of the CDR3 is TGTGCTAGTGGTTTGGCGGGGGGGCAGGGGGCAGATACGCAGTATTTT.

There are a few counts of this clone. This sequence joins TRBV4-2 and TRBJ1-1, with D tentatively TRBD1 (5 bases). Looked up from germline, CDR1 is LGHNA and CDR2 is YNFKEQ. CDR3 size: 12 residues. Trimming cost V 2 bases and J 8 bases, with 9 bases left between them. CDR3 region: CASSQWGREAFF. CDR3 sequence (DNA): TGTGCCAGCAGCCAATGGGGGAGGGAAGCTTTCTTT.

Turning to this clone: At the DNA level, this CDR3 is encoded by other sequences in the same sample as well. The CDR3 reads CASSLGSGGYGYTF. CDR3 coding DNA: TGTGCCAGCAGCTTAGGCTCAGGGGGCTATGGCTACACCTTC. This sequence joins TRBV13 and TRBJ1-2; 7 bases line up with TRBD1. This CDR3 region has 14 residues. Germline V gene lookup returns CDR1 PRHDT and CDR2 FYEKMQ (reference sequence). V was pared by 0 bases and J by 4 bases, with 2 bases of the junction left unmatched.

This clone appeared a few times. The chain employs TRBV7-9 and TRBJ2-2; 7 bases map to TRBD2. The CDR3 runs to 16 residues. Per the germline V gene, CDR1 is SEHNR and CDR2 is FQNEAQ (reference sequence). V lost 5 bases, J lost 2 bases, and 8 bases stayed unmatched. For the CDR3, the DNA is TGTGCCAGCAGCATCCGGGGAGGGTCCAACACCGGGGAGCTGTTTTTT. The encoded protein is CASSIRGGSNTGELFF.

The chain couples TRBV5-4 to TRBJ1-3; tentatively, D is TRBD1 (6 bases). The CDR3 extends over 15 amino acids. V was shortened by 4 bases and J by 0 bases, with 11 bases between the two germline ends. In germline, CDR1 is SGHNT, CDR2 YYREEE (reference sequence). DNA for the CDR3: TGTGCCAGCAGCGCGGACAGAGACTCTGGAAACACCATATATTTT. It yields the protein CASSADRDSGNTIYF.

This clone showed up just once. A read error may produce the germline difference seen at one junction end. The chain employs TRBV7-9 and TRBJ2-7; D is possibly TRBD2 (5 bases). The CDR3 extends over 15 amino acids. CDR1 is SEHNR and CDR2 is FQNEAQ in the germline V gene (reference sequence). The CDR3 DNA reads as TGTTCCAGCAGCCCCTCCCGGGGAGTTTTCTACGAGCAGTACTTC. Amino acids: CSSSPSRGVFYEQYF.

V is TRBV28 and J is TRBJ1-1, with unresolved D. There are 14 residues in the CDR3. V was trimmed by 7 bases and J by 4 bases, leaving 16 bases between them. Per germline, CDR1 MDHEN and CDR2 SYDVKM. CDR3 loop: CASTPAGFRTEAFF. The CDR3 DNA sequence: TGTGCCAGCACCCCGGCGGGGTTCCGCACTGAAGCTTTCTTT.

The CDR3 DNA reads TGTGCCAGCAGCGTAGCTCCGGTTTCACCCCTCCACTTT. Translated: CASSVAPVSPLHF. V and J are TRBV9 and TRBJ1-6; D is ambiguous. Per the germline V gene, CDR1 is SGDLS and CDR2 is YYNGEE. The CDR3 is made up of 13 amino acids. V gave up 0 bases and J gave up 9 bases, with 7 bases separating them.

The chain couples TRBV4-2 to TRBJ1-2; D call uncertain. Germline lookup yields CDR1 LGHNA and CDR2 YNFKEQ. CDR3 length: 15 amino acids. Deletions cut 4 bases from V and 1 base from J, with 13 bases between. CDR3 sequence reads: CASSRLPTDNYGYTF. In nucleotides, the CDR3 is TGTGCCAGCAGCCGTTTACCAACAGATAACTATGGCTACACCTTC.

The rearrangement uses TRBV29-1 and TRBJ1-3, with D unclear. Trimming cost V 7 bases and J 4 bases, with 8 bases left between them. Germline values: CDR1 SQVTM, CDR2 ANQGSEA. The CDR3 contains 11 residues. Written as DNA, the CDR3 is TGCAGCGGGCACGTAGGAAACACCATATATTTT. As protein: CSGHVGNTIYF.